This T cell receptor beta chain was retrieved from a study of shared clonotypes between healthy human individuals (dated by TCRdb to 2018 to 2021). About the study as a whole: A few men and a couple of women, aged 18 to 49 years, made up the cohort. For each donor, CD4 naive and CD4 memory were each run on three plates, CD8 naive on two plates, and CD8 memory on one plate. Blood TCR repertoires of a handful of healthy adults were deeply sequenced to estimate repertoire size and the extent of clonotype sharing between individuals. To increase sequencing depth and limit assay-specific biases, TCR repertoire library preparation and sequencing were carried out by different laboratories using diverse techniques. Each donor's leukapheresis produced roughly between roughly 0.85 and 9.5 billion PBMCs.

The investigation overall reported the following: Estimated clonotype richness was generally larger for naive than for memory subsets. The small number of donors limited the genetic and exposure-history diversity represented. Only blood was sampled, and tissue TCR repertoires likely differ from those in blood. Pairwise subsampling led to the expectation that sequencing depth would affect the degree of clonotype sharing among donors. Compared with non-shared clonotypes, clonotypes shared by all four sorted-subset donors had higher generation probabilities. Rarefaction of sorted-subset datasets indicated incomplete sequencing despite the large sequencing depth. Across a few donors, roughly 5.4% of naive CD4, 3.5% of naive CD8, under 2.5% of memory CD4, and under 0.45% of memory CD8 clonotypes were shared.

Using the deep immunoSEQ assay, TCR CDR3 regions were amplified from genomic DNA by multiplex PCR. For each cell subset, the extracted genomic DNA was distributed evenly across all wells of several immunoSEQ 96-well plates, and each plate served as one replicate. For sorted subsets, roughly 200 ng genomic DNA, equal to 25,000 to 35,000 T cell genomes, was loaded into each replicate PCR. Purified libraries were quantified with a Qubit 3.0 fluorometer, sized on a Bioanalyzer 2100, and re-quantified with the KAPA Library Quantification kit. Every immunoSEQ 96-well plate was sequenced on a dedicated single-read 150-cycle Illumina NextSeq 550 flow cell. In the paper's pipeline: The immunoSEQ output contained only junctional sequences without quality scores, so filtering could not match that applied to full-length reads. Sequences were annotated with PyIR, a Python wrapper for IgBLAST v1.9, using IMGT germline references to assign V/J genes and CDR3. Reads with weak V/J assignments (E-value above 1e-6), missing CDR3, stop codons, out-of-frame junctions, or ambiguous translated residues were removed. A V3J clonotype was defined by an identical inferred V gene, J gene, and CDR3 amino acid sequence. To compute the percentage overlap between repertoires, the number of shared unique clonotypes was divided by the size of the smaller repertoire. RTK rarefaction, the Chao1 estimator, and Recon v2.1 estimates of unobserved clonotypes were used to assess repertoire richness. OLGA was used to compute generation probabilities for all TCRbeta clonotypes that the gDNA method yielded from a few donors. TCRdb took over this immuneACCESS table, retaining in-frame rearrangements with V and J assigned. Such tables are incomplete; in checked studies, under half of the missing clones stem from an unresolved V gene, and the remainder is unexplained. V and J calls and clone size are as listed in that table; D and trimming were resolved from the DNA. The sample data list over a million clones, and roughly 74% of these were observed just once. The ten largest clones represent roughly 0.62% of the sample.

Healthy HIV-negative adults with no recently reported acute infections or vaccinations were included as donors. Every donor was a Caucasian adult residing in Nashville, Tennessee, USA. CD4+ T cells were enriched by magnetic negative selection; naive cells were then positively selected on CD45RA, and the negative fraction formed the memory subset. Blood was obtained by leukapheresis, after which PBMCs were separated by Ficoll-Histopaque density gradient centrifugation and cryopreserved in liquid nitrogen vapor phase. Analytical flow cytometry was used to check the purity and quantity of every magnetically sorted T cell population. Each sorted fraction had its genomic DNA isolated and then quantified by UV absorbance on a Nanodrop 2000c. This clone was detected only a few times. The antigen this receptor binds is unknown. One base away there is no much larger clone; base qualities are not given. The receptor was isolated from a man between 18 and 29 years old in good health. Some clones in this sample may be carry-over from other donors' samples. Sequencing was carried out using memory CD4+ T cells from PBMCs. The cell subset or site label, read with the paper, signifies: CD45RA-negative fraction.

The CDR3 reads as follows: CASSGTGRFGAFF. The DNA reads TGTGCCAGCTCGGGGACAGGGCGGTTTGGAGCTTTCTTT. The rearrangement combines TRBV18 with TRBJ1-1; TRBD1 fits 9 bases in the junction. The CDR3 sequence holds 13 residues, the cysteine and phenylalanine included. Of the read, only the CDR3 DNA is kept; its 39 bases are in frame from base 1. V lost 6 bases and J lost 10 bases, and the count of bases not matched to a germline gene is 9. As encoded in the germline V gene, CDR1 is KGHSH while CDR2 is LQKENI.